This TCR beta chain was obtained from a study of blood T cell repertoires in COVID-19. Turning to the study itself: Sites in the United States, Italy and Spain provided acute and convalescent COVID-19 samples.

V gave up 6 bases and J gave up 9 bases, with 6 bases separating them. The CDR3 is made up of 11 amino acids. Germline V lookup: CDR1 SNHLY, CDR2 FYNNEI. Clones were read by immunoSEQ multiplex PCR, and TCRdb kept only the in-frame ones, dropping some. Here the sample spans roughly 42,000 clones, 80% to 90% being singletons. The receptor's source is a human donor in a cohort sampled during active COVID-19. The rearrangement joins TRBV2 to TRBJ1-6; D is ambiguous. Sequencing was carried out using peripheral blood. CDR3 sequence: CASSVSSPLHF. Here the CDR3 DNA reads TGTGCCAGCAGCGTGTCTTCACCCCTCCACTTT.